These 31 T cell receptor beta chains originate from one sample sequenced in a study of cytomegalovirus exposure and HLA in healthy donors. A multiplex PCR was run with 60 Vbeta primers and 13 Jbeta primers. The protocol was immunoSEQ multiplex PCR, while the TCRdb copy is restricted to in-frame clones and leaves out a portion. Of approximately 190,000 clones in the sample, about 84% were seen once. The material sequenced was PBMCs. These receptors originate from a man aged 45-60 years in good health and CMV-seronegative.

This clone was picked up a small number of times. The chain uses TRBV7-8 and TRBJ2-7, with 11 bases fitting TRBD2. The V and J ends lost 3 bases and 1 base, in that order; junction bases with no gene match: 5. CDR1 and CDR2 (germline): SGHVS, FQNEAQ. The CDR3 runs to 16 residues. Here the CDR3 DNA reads TGTGCCAGCAGCTTGGGGCTAGCGGGGGGTTCCTACGAGCAGTACTTC. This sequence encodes CASSLGLAGGSYEQYF.

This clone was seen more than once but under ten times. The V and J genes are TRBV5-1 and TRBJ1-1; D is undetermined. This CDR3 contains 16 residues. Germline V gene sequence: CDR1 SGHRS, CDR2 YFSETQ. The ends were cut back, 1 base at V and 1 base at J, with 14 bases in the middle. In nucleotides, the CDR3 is TGCGCCAGCAGCTTGTATTTATCCCAGGAGAACACTGAAGCTTTCTTT. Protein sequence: CASSLYLSQENTEAFF. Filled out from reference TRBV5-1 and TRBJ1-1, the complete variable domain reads KAGVTQTPRYLIKTRGQQVTLSCSPISGHRSVSWYQQTPGQGLQFLFEYFSETQRNKGNFPGRFSGRQFSNSRSEMNVSTLELGDSALYLCASSLYLSQENTEAFFGQGTRLTVV.

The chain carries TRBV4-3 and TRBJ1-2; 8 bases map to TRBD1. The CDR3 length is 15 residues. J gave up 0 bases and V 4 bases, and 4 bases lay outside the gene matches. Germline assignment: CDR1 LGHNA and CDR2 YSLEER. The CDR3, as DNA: TGCGCCAGCAGCCTTGGACAGGGAGCTAACTATGGCTACACCTTC. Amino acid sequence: CASSLGQGANYGYTF.

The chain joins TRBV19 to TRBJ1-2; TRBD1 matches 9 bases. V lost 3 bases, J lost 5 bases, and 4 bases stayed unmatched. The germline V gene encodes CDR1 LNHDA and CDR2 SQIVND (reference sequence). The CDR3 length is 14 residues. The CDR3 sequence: CASSMGQGPYGYTF. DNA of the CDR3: TGTGCCAGTAGTATGGGACAGGGTCCGTATGGCTACACCTTC.

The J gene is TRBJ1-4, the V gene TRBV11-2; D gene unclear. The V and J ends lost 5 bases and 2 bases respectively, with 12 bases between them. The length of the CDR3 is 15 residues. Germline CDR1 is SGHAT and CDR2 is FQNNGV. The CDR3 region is CASSPAVSTNEKLFF. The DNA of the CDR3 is TGTGCCAGCAGCCCTGCAGTCTCCACTAATGAAAAACTGTTTTTT.

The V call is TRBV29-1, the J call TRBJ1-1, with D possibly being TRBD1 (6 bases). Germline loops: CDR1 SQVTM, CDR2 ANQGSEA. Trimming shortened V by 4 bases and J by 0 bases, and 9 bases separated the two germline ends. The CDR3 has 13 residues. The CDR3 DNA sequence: TGCAGCGTTGGTTGGGGGCTGAACACTGAAGCTTTCTTT. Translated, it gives CSVGWGLNTEAFF.

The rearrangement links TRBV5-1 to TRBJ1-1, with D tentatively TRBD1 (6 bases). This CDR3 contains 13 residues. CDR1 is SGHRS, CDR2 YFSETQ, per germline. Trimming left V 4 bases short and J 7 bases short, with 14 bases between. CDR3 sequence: CASSPGTTGEAFF. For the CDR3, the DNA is TGCGCCAGCAGCCCCGGGACGACAGGTGAAGCTTTCTTT.

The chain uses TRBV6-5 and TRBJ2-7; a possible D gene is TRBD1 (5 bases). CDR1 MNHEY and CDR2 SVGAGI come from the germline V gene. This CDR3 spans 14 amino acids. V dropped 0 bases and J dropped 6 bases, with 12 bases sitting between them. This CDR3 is CASSYSEQVGEQYF. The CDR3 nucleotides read TGTGCCAGCAGTTACTCTGAACAGGTGGGCGAGCAGTACTTC.

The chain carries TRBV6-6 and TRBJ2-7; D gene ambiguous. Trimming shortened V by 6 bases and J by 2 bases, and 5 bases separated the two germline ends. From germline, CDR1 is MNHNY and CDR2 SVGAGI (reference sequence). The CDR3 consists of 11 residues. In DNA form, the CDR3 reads TGTGCCAGCAGCCCAGCCTACGAGCAGTACTTC. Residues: CASSPAYEQYF.

The CDR3 sequence: CASSPESGVDQPQHF. CDR3 nucleotides: TGCGCCAGCAGCCCCGAATCCGGGGTAGATCAGCCCCAGCATTTT. The chain uses TRBV4-1 and TRBJ1-5; D gene uncertain. In germline, CDR1 is MGHRA, CDR2 YSYEKL. This CDR3 is 15 amino acids long. The V end was cut by 4 bases, the J end by 5 bases, with 15 bases between.

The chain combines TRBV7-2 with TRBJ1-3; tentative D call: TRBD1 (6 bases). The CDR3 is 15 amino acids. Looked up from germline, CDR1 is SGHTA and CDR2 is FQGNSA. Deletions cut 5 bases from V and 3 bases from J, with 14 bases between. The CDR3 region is CASSLGGAFGNTIYF. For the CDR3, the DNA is TGTGCCAGCAGCCTCGGGGGGGCATTTGGAAACACCATATATTTT. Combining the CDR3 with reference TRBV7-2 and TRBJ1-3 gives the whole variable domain GAGVSQSPSNKVTEKGKDVELRCDPISGHTALYWYRQSLGQGLEFLIYFQGNSAPDKSGLPSDRFSAERTGGSVSTLTIQRTQQEDSAVYLCASSLGGAFGNTIYFGEGSWLTVV.

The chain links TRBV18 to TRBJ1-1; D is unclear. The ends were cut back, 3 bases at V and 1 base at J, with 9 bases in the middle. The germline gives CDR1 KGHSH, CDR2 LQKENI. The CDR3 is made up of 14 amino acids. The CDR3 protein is CASSPGDPNTEAFF. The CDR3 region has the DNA TGTGCCAGCTCACCCGGAGACCCGAACACTGAAGCTTTCTTT.

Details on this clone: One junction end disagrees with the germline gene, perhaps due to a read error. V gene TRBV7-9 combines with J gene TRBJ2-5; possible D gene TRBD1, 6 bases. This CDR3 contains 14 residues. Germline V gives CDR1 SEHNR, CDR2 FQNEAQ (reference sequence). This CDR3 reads CSSSLVRGQETQYF. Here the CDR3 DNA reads TGTTCCAGCAGCTTAGTCAGGGGCCAAGAGACCCAGTACTTC. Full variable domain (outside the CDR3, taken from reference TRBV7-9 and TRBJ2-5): DTGVSQNPRHKITKRGQNVTFRCDPISEHNRLYWYRQTLGQGPEFLTYFQNEAQLEKSRLLSDRFSAERPKGSFSTLEIQRTEQGDSAMYLCSSSLVRGQETQYFGPGTRLLVL.

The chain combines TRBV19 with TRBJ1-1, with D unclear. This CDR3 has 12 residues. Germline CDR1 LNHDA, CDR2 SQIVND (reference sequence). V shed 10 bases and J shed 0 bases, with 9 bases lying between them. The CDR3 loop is CATQTVNTEAFF. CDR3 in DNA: TGTGCCACCCAAACTGTGAACACTGAAGCTTTCTTT.

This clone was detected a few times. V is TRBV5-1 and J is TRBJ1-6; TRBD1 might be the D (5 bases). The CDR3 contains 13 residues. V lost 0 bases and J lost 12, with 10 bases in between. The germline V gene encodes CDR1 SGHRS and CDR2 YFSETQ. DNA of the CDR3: TGCGCCAGCAGCTTGGGGGGGGTGTTACCCCTCCACTTT. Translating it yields CASSLGGVLPLHF.

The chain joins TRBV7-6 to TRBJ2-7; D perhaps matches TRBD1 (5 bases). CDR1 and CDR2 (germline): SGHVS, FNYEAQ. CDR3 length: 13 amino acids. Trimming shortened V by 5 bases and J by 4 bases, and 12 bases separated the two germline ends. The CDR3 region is CASSPMAGYEQYF. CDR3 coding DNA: TGTGCCAGCAGCCCGATGGCAGGGTACGAGCAGTACTTC.

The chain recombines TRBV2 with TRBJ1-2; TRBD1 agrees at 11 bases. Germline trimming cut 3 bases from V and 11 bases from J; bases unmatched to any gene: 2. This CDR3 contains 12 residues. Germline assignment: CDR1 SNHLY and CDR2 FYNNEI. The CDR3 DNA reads TGTGCCAGCAGTGAGTGGGACAGGGGGTACACCTTC. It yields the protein CASSEWDRGYTF.

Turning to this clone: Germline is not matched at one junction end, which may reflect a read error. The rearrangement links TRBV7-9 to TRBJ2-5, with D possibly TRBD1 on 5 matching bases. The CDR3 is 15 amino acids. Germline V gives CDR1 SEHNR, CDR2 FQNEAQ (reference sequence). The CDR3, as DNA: TGTTCCAGCAGAACCAGGGTAGCAGGTCAAGAGACCCAGTACTTC. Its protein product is CSSRTRVAGQETQYF.

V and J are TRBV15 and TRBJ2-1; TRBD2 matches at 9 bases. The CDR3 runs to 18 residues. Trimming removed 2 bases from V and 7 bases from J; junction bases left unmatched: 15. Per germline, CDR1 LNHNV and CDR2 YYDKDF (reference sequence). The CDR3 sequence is CATSRRRTISSGGNEQFF. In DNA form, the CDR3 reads TGTGCCACCAGCAGAAGGAGAACGATTAGTAGCGGGGGTAATGAGCAGTTCTTC.

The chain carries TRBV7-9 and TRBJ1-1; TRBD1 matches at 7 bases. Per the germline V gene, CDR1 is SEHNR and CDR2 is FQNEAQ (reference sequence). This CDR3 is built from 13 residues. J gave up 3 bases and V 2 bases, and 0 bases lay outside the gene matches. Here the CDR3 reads CASSLTGDTEAFF. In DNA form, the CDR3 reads TGTGCCAGCAGCTTAACAGGGGACACTGAAGCTTTCTTT.

CDR3 in amino acids: CASSQEIIGGEETQYF. For the CDR3, the DNA is TGCGCCAGCAGCCAAGAGATTATAGGGGGTGAAGAGACCCAGTACTTC. V is TRBV4-1 and J is TRBJ2-5; perhaps TRBD1 as D (6 bases). This CDR3 is 16 amino acids long. Germline CDR1 and CDR2: MGHRA and YSYEKL. V was pared by 0 bases and J by 3 bases, with 14 bases between.

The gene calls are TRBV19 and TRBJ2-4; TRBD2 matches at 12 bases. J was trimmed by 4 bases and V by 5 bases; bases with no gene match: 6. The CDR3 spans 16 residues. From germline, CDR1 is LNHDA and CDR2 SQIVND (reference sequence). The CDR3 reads CASSWGLAGGKNIQYF. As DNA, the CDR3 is TGTGCCAGTAGTTGGGGCCTAGCGGGGGGGAAAAACATTCAGTACTTC.

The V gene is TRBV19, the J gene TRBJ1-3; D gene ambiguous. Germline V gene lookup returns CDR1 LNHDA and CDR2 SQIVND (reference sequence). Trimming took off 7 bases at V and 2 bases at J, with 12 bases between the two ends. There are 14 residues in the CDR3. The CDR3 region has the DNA TGTGCCAGTATCCCGACCGGGACTGGAAACACCATATATTTT. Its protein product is CASIPTGTGNTIYF. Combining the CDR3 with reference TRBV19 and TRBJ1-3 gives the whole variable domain DGGITQSPKYLFRKEGQNVTLSCEQNLNHDAMYWYRQDPGQGLRLIYYSQIVNDFQKGDIAEGYSVSREKKESFPLTVTSAQKNPTAFYLCASIPTGTGNTIYFGEGSWLTVV.

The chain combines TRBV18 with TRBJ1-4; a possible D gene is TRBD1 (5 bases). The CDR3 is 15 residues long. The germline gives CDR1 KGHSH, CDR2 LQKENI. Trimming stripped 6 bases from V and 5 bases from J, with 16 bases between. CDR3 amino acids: CASSPPGVGNEKLFF. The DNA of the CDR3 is TGTGCCAGCTCTCCCCCGGGGGTCGGGAATGAAAAACTGTTTTTT. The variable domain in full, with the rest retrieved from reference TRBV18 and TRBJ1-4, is NAGVMQNPRHLVRRRGQEARLRCSPMKGHSHVYWYRQLPEEGLKFMVYLQKENIIDESGMPKERFSAEFPKEGPSILRIQQVVRGDSAAYFCASSPPGVGNEKLFFGSGTQLSVL.

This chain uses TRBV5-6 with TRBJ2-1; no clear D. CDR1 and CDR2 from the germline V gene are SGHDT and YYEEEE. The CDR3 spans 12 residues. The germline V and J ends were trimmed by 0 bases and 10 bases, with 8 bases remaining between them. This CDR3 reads CASSLAPREQFF. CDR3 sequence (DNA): TGTGCCAGCAGCTTGGCCCCTAGGGAGCAGTTCTTC.

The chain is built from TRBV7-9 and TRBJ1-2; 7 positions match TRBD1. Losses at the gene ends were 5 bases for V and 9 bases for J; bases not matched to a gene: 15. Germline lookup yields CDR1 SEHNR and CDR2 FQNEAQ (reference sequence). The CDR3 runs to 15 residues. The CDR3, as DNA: TGTGCCAGCAGCCCAACGGAGGGGGCGAGTGGCCGCTACACCTTC. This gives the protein CASSPTEGASGRYTF.

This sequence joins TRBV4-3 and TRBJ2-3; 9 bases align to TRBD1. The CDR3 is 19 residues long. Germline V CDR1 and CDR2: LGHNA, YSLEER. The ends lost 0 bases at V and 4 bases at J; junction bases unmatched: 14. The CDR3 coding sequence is TGCGCCAGCAGCCAAGACTTTGAACAGGGGGCCGGCAAGCCAGATACGCAGTATTTT. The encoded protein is CASSQDFEQGAGKPDTQYF.

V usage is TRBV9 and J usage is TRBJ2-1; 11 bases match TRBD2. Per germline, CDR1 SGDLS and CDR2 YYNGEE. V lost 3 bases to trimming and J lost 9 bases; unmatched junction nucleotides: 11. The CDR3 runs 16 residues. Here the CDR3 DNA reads TGTGCCAGCAGCGGTAGCGGGGGGGCCGCAGACAGTGAGCAGTTCTTC. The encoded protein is CASSGSGGAADSEQFF.

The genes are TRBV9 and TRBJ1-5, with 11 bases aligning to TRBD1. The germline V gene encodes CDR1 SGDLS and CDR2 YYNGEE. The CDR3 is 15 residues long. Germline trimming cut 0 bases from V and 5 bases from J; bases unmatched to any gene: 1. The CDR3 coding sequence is TGTGCCAGCAGCGTAGAGGGACAGGGGGATCAGCCCCAGCATTTT. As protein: CASSVEGQGDQPQHF.

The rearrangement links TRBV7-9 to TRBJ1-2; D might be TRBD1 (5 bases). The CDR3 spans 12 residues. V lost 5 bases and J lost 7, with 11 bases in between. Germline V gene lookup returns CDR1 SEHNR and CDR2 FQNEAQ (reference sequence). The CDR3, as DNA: TGTGCCAGCAGCAGAGGCGGGGGTGGCTACACCTTC. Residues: CASSRGGGGYTF.

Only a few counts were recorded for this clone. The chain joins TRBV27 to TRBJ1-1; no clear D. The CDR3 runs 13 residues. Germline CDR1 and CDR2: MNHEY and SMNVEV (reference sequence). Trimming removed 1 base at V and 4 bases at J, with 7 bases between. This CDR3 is CASSLFFLTEAFF. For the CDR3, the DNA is TGTGCCAGCAGTTTATTCTTCCTCACTGAAGCTTTCTTT.